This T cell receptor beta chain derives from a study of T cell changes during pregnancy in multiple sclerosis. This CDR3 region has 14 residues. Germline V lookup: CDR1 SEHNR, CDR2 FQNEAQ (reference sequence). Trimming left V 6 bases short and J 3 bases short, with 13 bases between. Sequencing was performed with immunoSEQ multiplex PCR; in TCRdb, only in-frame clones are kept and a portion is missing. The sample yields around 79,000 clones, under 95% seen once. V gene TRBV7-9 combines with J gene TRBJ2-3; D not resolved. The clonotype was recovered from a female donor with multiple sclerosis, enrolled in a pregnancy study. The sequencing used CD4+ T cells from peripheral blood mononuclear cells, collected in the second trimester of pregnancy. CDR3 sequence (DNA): TGTGCCAGCAGTGCCCGGGTCTTGACAGATACGCAGTATTTT. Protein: CASSARVLTDTQYF.